The following is a T cell receptor beta chain sequence with its context. What it binds is not known. This entry comes from a study of response to subunit inactivated influenza vaccine. Study-wide results and caveats: Each seasonal flu vaccination may recruit only limited new T cells, authors suggested.

Each CDR3 protein gets one entry after TCRdb re-called the RT-PCR reads with MiXCR. The sample lists around 570,000 distinct CDR3 sequences; roughly 10% were seen once. Looked up from germline, CDR1 is SGHVS and CDR2 is FNYEAQ. V shed 1 base and J 9 bases; nucleotides not matched to a gene: 2. The CDR3 runs 14 residues. The data also belong to a second study, concerning T cells expressing NK-cell markers. That publication notes: Beta-chain TCR cDNA was generated via 5'RACE template switching with UMIs. Seven of eight sequenced donors tested HCMV-seropositive; one tested seronegative. These clonotypes additionally ranked first within the CD3+CD56-NKG2C+ fraction of a few donors.

This sequence originates from a man in his forties or fifties who received an inactivated influenza vaccine. V and J are TRBV7-6 and TRBJ1-6; 8 positions match TRBD1. This sample comprised PBMCs from blood, obtained on the day of vaccination. The CDR3 region is CASSLGTGFSPLHF. For the CDR3, the DNA is TGTGCCAGCAGCTTAGGGACAGGGTTTTCACCCCTCCACTTT.